This entry concerns a single T cell receptor beta chain. Its antigen is currently not known. No base quality values were provided; no much bigger clone lies one nucleotide off. The library was obtained by the immunoSEQ multiplex PCR assay. Not all clones reach the TCRdb copy of this immuneACCESS table, which keeps in-frame sequences only. Checked studies attribute under half of the gap to unresolved V genes and leave the rest unexplained. In all, the sample holds approximately 400,000 clones, and approximately 95% of those were seen once. The top ten clonotypes cover approximately 0.02% of the sample. The sample originates from a study of shared T cell receptors in the human thymus (dated by TCRdb to about 2021). The study in broad terms: The study examined how self-reactive, shared T-cell receptor alpha chains are generated in the human thymus.

The CDR3 runs 14 amino acids, cysteine and phenylalanine included. The DNA shown is the 42-base CDR3, in frame from base 1. According to the germline V gene, CDR1 reads SNHLY and CDR2 reads FYNNEI. The V end loses 7 bases and the J end loses 1 base, and a stretch of 10 bases separates them. The sample was thymocytes. The sequence derives from a human donor. Recombination linked TRBV2 to TRBJ2-2; the D gene is perhaps TRBD1 or TRBD2, each of them matching over 6 bases. The CDR3 region: CASTEGQNTGELFF. The nucleotide sequence reads TGTGCCAGCACGGAGGGACAGAACACCGGGGAGCTGTTTTTT.